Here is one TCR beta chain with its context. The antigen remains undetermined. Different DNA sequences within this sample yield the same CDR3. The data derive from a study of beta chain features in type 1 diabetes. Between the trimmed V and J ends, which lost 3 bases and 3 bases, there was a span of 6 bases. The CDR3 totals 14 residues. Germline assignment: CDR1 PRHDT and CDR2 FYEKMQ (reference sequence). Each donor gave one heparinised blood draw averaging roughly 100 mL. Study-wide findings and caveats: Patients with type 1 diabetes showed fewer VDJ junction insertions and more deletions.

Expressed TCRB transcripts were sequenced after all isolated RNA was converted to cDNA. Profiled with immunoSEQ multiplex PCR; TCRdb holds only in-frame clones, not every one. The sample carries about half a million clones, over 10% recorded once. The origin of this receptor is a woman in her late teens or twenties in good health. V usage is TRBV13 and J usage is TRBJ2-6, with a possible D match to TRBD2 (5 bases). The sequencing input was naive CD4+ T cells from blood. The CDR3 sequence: CASSFRGGANVLTF. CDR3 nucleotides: TGTGCCAGCAGCTTCCGGGGTGGGGCCAACGTCCTGACTTTC.